This T cell receptor beta chain is from a study of blood T cells in healthy people across ages (dated by TCRdb to between 2014 and 2017). About the investigation overall: In model experiments, template switching captured roughly one uniquely barcoded TCR beta cDNA molecule for every two T cells. Using deep sequencing normalized with unique cDNA molecular identifiers, the study measured how TCR beta repertoire diversity changes with age. Donors were grouped into four age groups: young (average approximately 15 years), middle-aged (roughly 37), aged (around 60) and long-lived (just over 80). Donors of different ages were randomly distributed across sequencing lanes to avoid experimental bias. Using the same blood draw, the study looked at two additional independent replicas of 1 million unique cDNA reads for two donors, one aged 18 to 29 and the other aged 80 or older.

Relative to germline, V is 5 bases shorter and J is 5 bases shorter, with 11 bases between their ends. The germline V gene specifies SGDLS as CDR1 and YYNGEE as CDR2. The CDR3 starts with the cysteine, ends with the phenylalanine, and has 13 residues. The DNA shown is the 39-base CDR3, in frame from base 1. Receptor libraries were prepared by 5' RACE. The data were produced on an Illumina HiSeq 2500. A second PCR of roughly 7 to 11 cycles was performed with a sample-barcoded 5' primer and a J-beta primer mix. Each TCR beta cDNA molecule received a unique molecular identifier from a template-switch 5' adaptor carrying 12 random nucleotides. At least 2.5 million CDR3-containing paired-end reads were obtained from each sample. First-strand cDNA synthesis was performed from all RNA using the Mint cDNA synthesis kit, with priming by a TRBC-specific oligonucleotide. After uracil-DNA glycosylase treatment, a first 18-cycle PCR used universal primers M1SS and BC2_uni_R on all cDNA. Regarding the original processing steps: For normalization, 1 million high-quality reads, each with a distinct molecular identifier, were randomly selected from each sample. Instead of being binned into consensus sequences, reads that shared molecular identifiers were thrown out. MiTCR, set to a Q25 quality threshold and the strictest error-elimination algorithm, was used for CDR3 identification, clonotype clustering and error correction. A nonparametric unseen species model using Euler transformation provided a lower-bound estimate of total TCR beta diversity. Using fastp at Q25 and MiXCR, TCRdb reprocessed the public reads and kept productive beta chains. Records with the same CDR3 protein are collapsed into one entry carrying the most frequent genes and DNA. The V and J calls were not made by the authors but by TCRdb's processing. This sample comprises approximately 670,000 distinct CDR3 sequences, 35% to 50% of them detected only once. The top ten constitute about 30% of the sample.

Worth noting for this clonotype: The target of this receptor is not known. Within one base of it there is no much larger clone, and no base qualities were kept.

Donors were under 40 systemically healthy Caucasian individuals from Russia aged roughly 6 to 100 years. Around 9.9 milliliters of peripheral blood were collected from each donor into EDTA-treated Vacutainer tubes. Ficoll-Paque density-gradient centrifugation was used to isolate PBMCs, with at least 6 million per sample. Total RNA was extracted from PBMCs with Trizol reagent, with at least 5.5 micrograms obtained per sample. For every donor, flow cytometry on a PBMC aliquot measured the percentage of naive CD45RAhigh/CD27high T cells. Broader findings and caveats from the paper: Compared with the aged group, the long-lived group had more naive CD4+ T cells, fewer expanded clones and increased TCR diversity, suggesting age selection. Estimates of total diversity based on one million sequenced T cells were considered lower bounds and underestimates. Observed TCR beta diversity correlated strongly with the percentage of naive T cells measured by flow cytometry. Donor CMV infection status was unknown, potentially confounding age-related changes in expanded clonotypes. Because profiling used bulk unsorted PBMCs, naive and antigen-experienced compartments could not be compared conclusively. As age increased, observed TCR beta diversity per million T cells dropped in a roughly linear way, and a significant reduction was already evident by age around 41.

The TCR was taken from a man aged 80 or over in good health. This receptor chain uses TRBV9 and TRBJ2-1; the D gene identity is not certain. The sequenced sample was blood. The bases read TGTGCCAGCAGTCTGGTTTCGGACAATGAGCAGTTCTTC. This translates into CASSLVSDNEQFF.